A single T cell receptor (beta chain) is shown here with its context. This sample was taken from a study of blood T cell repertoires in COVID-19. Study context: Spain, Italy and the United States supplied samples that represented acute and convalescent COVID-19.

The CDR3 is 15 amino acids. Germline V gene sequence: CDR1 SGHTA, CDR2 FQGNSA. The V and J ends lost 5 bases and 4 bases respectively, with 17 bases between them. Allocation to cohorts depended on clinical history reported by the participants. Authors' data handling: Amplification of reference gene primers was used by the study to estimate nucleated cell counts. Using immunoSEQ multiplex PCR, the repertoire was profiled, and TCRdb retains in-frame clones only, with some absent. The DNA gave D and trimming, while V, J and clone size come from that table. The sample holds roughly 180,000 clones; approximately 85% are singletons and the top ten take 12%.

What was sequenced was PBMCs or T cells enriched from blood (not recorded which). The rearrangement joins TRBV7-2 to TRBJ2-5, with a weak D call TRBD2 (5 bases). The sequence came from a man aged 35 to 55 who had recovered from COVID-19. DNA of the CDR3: TGTGCCAGCAGCCCTCATAGCCCCCGGGGAGAGACCCAGTACTTC. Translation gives CASSPHSPRGETQYF.